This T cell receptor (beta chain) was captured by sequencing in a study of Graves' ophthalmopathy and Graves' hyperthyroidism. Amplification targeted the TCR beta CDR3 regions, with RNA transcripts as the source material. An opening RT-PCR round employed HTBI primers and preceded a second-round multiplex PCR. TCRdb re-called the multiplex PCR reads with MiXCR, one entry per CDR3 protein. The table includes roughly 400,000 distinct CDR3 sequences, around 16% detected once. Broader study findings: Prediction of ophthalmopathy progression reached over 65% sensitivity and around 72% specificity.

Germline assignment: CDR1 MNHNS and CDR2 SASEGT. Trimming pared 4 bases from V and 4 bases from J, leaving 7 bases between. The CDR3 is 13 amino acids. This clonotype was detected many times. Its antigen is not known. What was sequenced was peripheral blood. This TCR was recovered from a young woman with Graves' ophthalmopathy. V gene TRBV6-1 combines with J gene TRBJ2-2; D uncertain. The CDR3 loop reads CASSGSSTGELFF. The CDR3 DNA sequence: TGTGCCAGCAGTGGGTCCTCCACCGGGGAGCTGTTTTTT.